This TCR beta chain originates from a study of T cell responses to AZD1222 COVID-19 vaccine. The study, taken as a whole, reports: Reports indicate that nearly half of spike-specific TCRs are directed at unmutated variant regions.

Comments on this clone: Its target is unknown.

Timing groups of about 4 and about 12 weeks for second doses were pooled. Sequenced by immunoSEQ multiplex PCR; TCRdb stores in-frame clones only, minus some. This table holds 150,000 to 200,000 clones, approximately 94% found once. The material was peripheral blood, obtained 28 days after the second AZD1222 dose. The sequence was collected from an adult who received the AZD1222 COVID-19 vaccine.

The CDR3 sequence is CASSFADRGDTIYF. Here the CDR3 DNA reads TGTGCCAGCAGCTTCGCGGACAGGGGAGACACCATATATTTT. This rearrangement joins TRBV7-2 to TRBJ1-3; the match to TRBD1 covers 9 bases. Trimming at V came to 3 bases and at J to 8 bases, leaving 5 bases not matched to a gene. Germline-derived CDR1 and CDR2 are SGHTA and FQGNSA. The CDR3 runs to 14 residues. Full variable domain (remainder filled in from reference TRBV7-2 and TRBJ1-3): GAGVSQSPSNKVTEKGKDVELRCDPISGHTALYWYRQSLGQGLEFLIYFQGNSAPDKSGLPSDRFSAERTGGSVSTLTIQRTQQEDSAVYLCASSFADRGDTIYFGEGSWLTVV.